This is a list of T cell receptor beta chains from one sample in a study of CD8 T cells in Susac syndrome. TCRdb re-derived calls from the immunoSEQ multiplex PCR reads in MiXCR, one entry per CDR3 protein. The sample contains about 83,000 distinct CDR3 sequences, around 96% of which appear only once. The source material was CD8+ T cells from PBMCs. The origin of the receptors is a human donor with Susac syndrome. The CDR3 runs from the conserved cysteine through the conserved F or W.

CDR3aa: CASQEDLTEAFF
v_gene: TRBV7-9

CDR3aa: CSARDLDRANYGYTF
v_gene: TRBV20-1

CDR3aa: CSTRREPGYSPLHF
v_gene: TRBV20-1

CDR3aa: CAWSPGFPRDEQFF
v_gene: TRBV30

CDR3aa: CASTPLGSSGYEQYF
v_gene: TRBV7-2

CDR3aa: CSVAWTGENEQYF
v_gene: TRBV29-1

CDR3aa: CASSGTGTGYYEQYF
v_gene: TRBV5-6

CDR3aa: CACTESGANVLTF
v_gene: TRBV30

CDR3aa: CASSKSGETQYF
v_gene: TRBV7-9

CDR3aa: CSAPGIGRLDEQFF
v_gene: TRBV29-1

CDR3aa: CASSEWFEQFF
v_gene: TRBV25-1

CDR3aa: CASSPRGGPPGTDTQYF
v_gene: TRBV4-3

CDR3aa: CSATVPNRVTEAFF
v_gene: TRBV20-1

CDR3aa: CAWAGQSQETQYF
v_gene: TRBV30

CDR3aa: CASKHHTSDFRNEQFF
v_gene: TRBV13

CDR3aa: CSAPGDARGVCETQYF
v_gene: TRBV20-1

CDR3aa: CSARPSREGETQYF
v_gene: TRBV20-1

CDR3aa: CASRRQGTGYGYTF
v_gene: TRBV28

CDR3aa: CASSQVNERGWETQYF
v_gene: TRBV4-1

CDR3aa: CASSWARSSYNEQFF
v_gene: TRBV13